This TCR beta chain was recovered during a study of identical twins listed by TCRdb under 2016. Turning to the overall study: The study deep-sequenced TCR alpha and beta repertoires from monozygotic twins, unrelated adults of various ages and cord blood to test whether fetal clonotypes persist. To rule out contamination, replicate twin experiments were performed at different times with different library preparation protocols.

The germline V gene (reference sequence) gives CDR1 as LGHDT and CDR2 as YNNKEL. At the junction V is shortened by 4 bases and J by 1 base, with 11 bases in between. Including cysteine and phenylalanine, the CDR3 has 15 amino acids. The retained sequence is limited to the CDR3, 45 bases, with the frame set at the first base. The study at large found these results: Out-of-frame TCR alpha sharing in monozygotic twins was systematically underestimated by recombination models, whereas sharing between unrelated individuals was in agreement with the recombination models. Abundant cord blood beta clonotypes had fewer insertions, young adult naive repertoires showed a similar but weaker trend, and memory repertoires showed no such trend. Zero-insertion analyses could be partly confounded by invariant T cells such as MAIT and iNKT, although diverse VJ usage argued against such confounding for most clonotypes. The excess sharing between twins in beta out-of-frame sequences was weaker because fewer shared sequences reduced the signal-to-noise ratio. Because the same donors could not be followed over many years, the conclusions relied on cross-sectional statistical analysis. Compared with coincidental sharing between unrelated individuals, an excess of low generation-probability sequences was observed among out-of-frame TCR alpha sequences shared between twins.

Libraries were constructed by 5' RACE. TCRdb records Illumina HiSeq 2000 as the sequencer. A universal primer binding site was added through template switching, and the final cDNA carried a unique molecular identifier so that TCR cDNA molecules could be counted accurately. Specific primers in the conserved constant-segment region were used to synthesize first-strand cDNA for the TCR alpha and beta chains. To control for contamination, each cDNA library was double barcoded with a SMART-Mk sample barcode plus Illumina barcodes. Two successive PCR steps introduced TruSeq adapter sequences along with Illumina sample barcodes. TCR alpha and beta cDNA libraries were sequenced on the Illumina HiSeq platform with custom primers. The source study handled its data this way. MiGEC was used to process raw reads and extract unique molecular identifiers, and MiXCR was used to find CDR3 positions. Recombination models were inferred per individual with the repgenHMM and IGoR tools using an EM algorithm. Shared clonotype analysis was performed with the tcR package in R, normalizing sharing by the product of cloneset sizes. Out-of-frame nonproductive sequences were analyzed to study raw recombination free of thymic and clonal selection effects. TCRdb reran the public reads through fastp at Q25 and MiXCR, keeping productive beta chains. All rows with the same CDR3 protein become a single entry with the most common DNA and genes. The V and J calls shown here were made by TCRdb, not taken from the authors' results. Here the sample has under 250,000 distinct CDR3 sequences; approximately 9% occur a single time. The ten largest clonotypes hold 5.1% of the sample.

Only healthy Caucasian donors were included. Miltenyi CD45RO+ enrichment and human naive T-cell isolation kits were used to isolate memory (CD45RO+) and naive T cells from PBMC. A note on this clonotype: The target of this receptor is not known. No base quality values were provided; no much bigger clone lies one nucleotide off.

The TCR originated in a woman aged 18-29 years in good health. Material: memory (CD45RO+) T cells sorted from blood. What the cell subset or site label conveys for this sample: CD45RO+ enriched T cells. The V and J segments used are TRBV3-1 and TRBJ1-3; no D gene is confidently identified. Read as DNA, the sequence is TGTGCCAGCAGCCCCCGGAGTCATTCTGGAAACACCATATATTTT. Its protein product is CASSPRSHSGNTIYF.